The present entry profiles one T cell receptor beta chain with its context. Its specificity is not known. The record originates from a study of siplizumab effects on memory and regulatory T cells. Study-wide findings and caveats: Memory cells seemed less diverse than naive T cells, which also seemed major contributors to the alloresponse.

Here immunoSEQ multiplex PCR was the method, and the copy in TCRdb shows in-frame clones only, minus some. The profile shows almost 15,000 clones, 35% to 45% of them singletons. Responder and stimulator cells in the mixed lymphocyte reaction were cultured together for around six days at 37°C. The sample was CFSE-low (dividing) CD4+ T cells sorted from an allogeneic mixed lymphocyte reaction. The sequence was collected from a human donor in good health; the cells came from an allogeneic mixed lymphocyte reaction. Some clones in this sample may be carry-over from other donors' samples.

The CDR3 region has the DNA TGTGCCAGCAGCGTAGGCCCGACGGGCTTTGGTGAGCAGTTCTTC. Amino acids: CASSVGPTGFGEQFF. The chain has TRBV9 and TRBJ2-1, with D unclear. Trimming left V 0 bases short and J 9 bases short, with 16 bases between. This CDR3 is built from 15 residues. The germline CDR1 and CDR2 sequences are SGDLS and YYNGEE.